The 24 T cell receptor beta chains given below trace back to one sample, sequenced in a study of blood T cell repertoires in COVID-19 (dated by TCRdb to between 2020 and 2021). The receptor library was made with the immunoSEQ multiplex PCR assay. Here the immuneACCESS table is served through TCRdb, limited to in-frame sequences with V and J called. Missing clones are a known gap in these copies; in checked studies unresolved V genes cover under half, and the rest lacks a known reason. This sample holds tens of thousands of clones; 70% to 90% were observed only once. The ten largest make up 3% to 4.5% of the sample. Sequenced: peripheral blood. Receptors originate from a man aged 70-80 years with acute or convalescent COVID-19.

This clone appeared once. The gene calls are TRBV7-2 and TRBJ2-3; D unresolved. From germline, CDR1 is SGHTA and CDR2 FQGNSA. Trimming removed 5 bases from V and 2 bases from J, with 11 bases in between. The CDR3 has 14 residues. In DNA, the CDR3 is TGTGCCAGCAGCCCAAACAGAAACACAGATACGCAGTATTTT. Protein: CASSPNRNTDTQYF.

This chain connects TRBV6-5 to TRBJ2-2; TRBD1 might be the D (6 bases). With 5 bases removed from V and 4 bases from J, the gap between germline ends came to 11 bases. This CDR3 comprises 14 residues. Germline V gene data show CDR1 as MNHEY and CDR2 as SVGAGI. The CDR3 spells CASSPTGTTGELFF. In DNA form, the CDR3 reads TGTGCCAGCAGTCCGACAGGCACCACCGGGGAGCTGTTTTTT.

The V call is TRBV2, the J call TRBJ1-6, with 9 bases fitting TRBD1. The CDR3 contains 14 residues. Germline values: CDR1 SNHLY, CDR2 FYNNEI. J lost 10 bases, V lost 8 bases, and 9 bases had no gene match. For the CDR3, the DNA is TGTGCCAGCGAGCGGGGACAGGGCAGATCACCCCTCCACTTT. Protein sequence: CASERGQGRSPLHF.

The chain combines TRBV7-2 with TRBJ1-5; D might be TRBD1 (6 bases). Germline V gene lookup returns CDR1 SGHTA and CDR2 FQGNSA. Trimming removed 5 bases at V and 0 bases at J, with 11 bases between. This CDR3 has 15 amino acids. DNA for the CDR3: TGTGCCAGCAGCGATGGACAGTATAGCAATCAGCCCCAGCATTTT. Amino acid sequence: CASSDGQYSNQPQHF.

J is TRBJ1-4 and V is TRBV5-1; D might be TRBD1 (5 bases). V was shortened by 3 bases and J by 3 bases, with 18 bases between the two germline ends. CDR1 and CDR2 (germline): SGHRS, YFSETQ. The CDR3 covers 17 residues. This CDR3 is CASSSLGTRAANEKLFF. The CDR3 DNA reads TGCGCCAGCAGCTCGCTCGGGACTCGAGCAGCTAATGAAAAACTGTTTTTT.

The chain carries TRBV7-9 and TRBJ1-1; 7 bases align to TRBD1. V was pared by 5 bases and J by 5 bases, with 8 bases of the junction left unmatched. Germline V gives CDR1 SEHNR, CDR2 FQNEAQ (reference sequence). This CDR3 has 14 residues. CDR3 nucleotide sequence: TGTGCCAGCAGCAAAGGACAGGCGAGAACTGAAGCTTTCTTT. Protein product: CASSKGQARTEAFF. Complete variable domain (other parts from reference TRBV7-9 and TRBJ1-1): DTGVSQNPRHKITKRGQNVTFRCDPISEHNRLYWYRQTLGQGPEFLTYFQNEAQLEKSRLLSDRFSAERPKGSFSTLEIQRTEQGDSAMYLCASSKGQARTEAFFGQGTRLTVV.

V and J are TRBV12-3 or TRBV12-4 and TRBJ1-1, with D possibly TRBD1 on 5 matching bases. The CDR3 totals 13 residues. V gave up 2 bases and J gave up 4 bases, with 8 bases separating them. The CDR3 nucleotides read TGTGCCAGCAGTTTACGCAGGGTCACTGAAGCTTTCTTT. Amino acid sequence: CASSLRRVTEAFF.

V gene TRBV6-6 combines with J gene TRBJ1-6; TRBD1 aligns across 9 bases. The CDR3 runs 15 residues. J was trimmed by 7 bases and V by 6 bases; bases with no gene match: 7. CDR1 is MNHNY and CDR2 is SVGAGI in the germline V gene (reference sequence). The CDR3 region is CASRYKTGGNSPLHF. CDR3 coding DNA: TGTGCCAGCAGATACAAGACAGGGGGAAATTCACCCCTCCACTTT.

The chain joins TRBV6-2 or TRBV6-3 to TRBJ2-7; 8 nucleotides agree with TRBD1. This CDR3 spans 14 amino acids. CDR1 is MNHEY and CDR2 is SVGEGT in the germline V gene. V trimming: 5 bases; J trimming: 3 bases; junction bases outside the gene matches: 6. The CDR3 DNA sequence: TGTGCCAGCAGTGGACAGGGTAGTAACTACGAGCAGTACTTC. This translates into CASSGQGSNYEQYF.

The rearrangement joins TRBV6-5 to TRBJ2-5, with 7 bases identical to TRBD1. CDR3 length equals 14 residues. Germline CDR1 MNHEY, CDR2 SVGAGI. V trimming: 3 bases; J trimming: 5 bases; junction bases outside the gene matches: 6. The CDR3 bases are TGTGCCAGCAGTTATTCGGGACAGCGGGAGACCCAGTACTTC. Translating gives CASSYSGQRETQYF.

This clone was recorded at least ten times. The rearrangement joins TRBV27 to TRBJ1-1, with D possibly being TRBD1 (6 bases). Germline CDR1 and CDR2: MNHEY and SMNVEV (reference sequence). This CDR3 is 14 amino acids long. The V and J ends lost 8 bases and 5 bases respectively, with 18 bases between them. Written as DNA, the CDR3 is TGTGCCAGCCGGACCGGACAGCCGAGGACTGAAGCTTTCTTT. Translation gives CASRTGQPRTEAFF.

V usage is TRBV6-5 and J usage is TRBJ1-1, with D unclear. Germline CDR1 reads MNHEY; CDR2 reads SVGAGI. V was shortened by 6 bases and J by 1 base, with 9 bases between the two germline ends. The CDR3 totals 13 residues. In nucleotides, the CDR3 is TGTGCCAGCAGGATCACACAGAACACTGAAGCTTTCTTT. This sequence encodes CASRITQNTEAFF.

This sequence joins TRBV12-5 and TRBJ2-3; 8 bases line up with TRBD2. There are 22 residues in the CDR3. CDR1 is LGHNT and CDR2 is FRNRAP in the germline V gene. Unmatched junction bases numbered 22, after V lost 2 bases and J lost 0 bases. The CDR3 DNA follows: TGTGCTAGTGGTTTGTACGTGCGGGGGGTCCAACCCCCGCAAAGGAGCACAGATACGCAGTATTTT. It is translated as CASGLYVRGVQPPQRSTDTQYF.

The DNA of the CDR3 is TGTGCCAGCAGCTCCCGCGCCACAGCTAACTATGGCTACACCTTC. Its translation: CASSSRATANYGYTF. This chain uses TRBV11-2 with TRBJ1-2; D remains ambiguous. V lost 4 bases, J lost 0 bases, and 12 bases lay in between. This CDR3 is 15 amino acids long. In germline, CDR1 is SGHAT, CDR2 FQNNGV. The full variable domain, with the rest looked up from reference TRBV11-2 and TRBJ1-2, is EAGVAQSPRYKIIEKRQSVAFWCNPISGHATLYWYQQILGQGPKLLIQFQNNGVVDDSQLPKDRFSAERLKGVDSTLKIQPAKLEDSAVYLCASSSRATANYGYTFGSGTRLTVV.

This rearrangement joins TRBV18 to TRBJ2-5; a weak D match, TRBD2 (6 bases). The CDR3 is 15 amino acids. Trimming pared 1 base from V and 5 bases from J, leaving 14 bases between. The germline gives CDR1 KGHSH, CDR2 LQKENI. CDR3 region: CASSPRGLRAETQYF. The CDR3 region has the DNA TGTGCCAGCTCACCACGGGGACTCCGGGCCGAGACCCAGTACTTC.

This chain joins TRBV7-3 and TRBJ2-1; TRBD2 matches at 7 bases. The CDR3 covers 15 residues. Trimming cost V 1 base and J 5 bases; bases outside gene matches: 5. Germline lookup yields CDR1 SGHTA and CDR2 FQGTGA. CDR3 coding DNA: TGTGCCAGCAGCTTAATACCAGCGGGGAACAATGAGCAGTTCTTC. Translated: CASSLIPAGNNEQFF.

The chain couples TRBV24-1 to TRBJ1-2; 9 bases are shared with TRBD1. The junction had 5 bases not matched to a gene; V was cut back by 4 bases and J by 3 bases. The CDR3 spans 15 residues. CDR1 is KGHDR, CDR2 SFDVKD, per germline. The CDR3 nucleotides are TGTGCCACCAGTGAAGCGGGACAGGGCGACTATGGCTACACCTTC. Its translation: CATSEAGQGDYGYTF.

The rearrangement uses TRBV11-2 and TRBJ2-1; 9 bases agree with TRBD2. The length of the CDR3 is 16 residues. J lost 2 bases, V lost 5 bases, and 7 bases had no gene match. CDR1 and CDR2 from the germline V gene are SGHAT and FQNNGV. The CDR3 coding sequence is TGTGCCAGCAGCACCCCGGGACTAGCTCCCTACAATGAGCAGTTCTTC. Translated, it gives CASSTPGLAPYNEQFF. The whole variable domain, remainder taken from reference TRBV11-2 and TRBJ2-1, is EAGVAQSPRYKIIEKRQSVAFWCNPISGHATLYWYQQILGQGPKLLIQFQNNGVVDDSQLPKDRFSAERLKGVDSTLKIQPAKLEDSAVYLCASSTPGLAPYNEQFFGPGTRLTVL.

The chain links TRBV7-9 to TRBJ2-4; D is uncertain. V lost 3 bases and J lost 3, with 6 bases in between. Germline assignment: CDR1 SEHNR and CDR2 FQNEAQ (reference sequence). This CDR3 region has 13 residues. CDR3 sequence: CASSLGHKNIQYF. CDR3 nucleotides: TGTGCCAGCAGCTTGGGCCACAAAAACATTCAGTACTTC. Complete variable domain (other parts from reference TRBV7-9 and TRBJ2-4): DTGVSQNPRHKITKRGQNVTFRCDPISEHNRLYWYRQTLGQGPEFLTYFQNEAQLEKSRLLSDRFSAERPKGSFSTLEIQRTEQGDSAMYLCASSLGHKNIQYFGAGTRLSVL.

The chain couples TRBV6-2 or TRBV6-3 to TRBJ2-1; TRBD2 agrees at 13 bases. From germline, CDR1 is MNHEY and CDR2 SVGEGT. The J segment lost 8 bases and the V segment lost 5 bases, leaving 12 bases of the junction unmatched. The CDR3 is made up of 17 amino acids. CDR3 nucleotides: TGTGCCAGCAGTCCAACCGGACTAGCGGGGGTACGGGATGAGCAGTTCTTC. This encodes CASSPTGLAGVRDEQFF.

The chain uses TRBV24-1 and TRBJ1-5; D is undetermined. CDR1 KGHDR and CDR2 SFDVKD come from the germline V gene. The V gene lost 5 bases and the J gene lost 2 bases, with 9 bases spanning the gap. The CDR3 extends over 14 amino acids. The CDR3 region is CATSATGGNQPQHF. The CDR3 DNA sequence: TGTGCCACCAGTGCCACCGGGGGCAATCAGCCCCAGCATTTT.

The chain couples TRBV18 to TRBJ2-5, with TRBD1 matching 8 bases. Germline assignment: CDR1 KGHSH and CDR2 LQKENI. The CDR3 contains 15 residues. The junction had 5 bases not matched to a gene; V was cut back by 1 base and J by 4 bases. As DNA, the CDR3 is TGTGCCAGCTCACCACGGTTTGGGACAGGAGAGACCCAGTACTTC. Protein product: CASSPRFGTGETQYF.

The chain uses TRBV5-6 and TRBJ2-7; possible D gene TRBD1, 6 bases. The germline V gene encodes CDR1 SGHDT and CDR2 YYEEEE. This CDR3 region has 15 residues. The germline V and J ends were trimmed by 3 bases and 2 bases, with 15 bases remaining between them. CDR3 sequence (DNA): TGTGCCAGCAGCTGGCGGCAGGGGCGAGCCTACGAGCAGTACTTC. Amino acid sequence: CASSWRQGRAYEQYF.

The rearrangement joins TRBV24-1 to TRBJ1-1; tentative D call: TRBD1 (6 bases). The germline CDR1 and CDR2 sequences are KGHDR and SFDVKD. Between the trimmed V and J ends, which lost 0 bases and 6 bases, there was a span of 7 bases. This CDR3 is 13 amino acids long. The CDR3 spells CATSDLNRAEAFF. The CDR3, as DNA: TGTGCCACCAGTGATTTGAACAGGGCTGAAGCTTTCTTT.